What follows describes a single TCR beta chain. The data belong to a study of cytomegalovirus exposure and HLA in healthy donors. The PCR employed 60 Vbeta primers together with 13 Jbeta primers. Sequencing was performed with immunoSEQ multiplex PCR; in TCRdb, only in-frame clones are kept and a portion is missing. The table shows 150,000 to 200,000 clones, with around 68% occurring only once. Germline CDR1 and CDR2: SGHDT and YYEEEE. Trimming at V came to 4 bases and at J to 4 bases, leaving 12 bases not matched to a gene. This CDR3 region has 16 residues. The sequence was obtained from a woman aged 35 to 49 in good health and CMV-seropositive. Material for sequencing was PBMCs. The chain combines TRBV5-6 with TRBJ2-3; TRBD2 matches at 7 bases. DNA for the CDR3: TGTGCCAGCAGCCTCCCGGGGGGAGGGCCCGCAGATACGCAGTATTTT. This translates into CASSLPGGGPADTQYF.